Listed here are 27 T cell receptor beta chains from one sample, sequenced in a study of identical twins. TCRdb recomputed calls from the 5' RACE reads with MiXCR, one row per CDR3 protein. Among a few hundred thousand distinct CDR3 sequences, around 9.6% were seen once, and the ten largest hold approximately 3%. Another study also made use of these data, one on yellow fever vaccine responses in identical twins.

Material: PBMCs. Every receptor here comes from a woman aged 18-30 years in good health.

This clonotype has a count of ten or more. The chain has TRBV18 and TRBJ2-2, with D tentatively TRBD1 (6 bases). The CDR3 covers 15 residues. The germline V gene has CDR1 KGHSH and CDR2 LQKENI. V lost 3 bases and J lost 3, with 11 bases in between. The CDR3 nucleotides are TGTGCCAGCTCACCGGAGCAGGGGTACACCGGGGAGCTGTTTTTT. Protein sequence: CASSPEQGYTGELFF.

This chain links TRBV24-1 with TRBJ2-2; no firm D call. The CDR3 consists of 15 residues. Between the trimmed V and J ends, which lost 10 bases and 2 bases, there was a span of 16 bases. Germline values: CDR1 KGHDR, CDR2 SFDVKD. CDR3 sequence: CATRTSRQNTGELFF. The CDR3 bases are TGTGCCACGCGGACGTCGAGACAAAACACCGGGGAGCTGTTTTTT.

This clonotype was detected many times. The chain joins TRBV14 to TRBJ1-1; maybe TRBD1 (5 bases). The CDR3 loop spans 15 amino acids. Germline CDR1 reads SGHDN; CDR2 reads FVKESK. Trimming cost V 9 bases and J 3 bases, with 20 bases left between them. The CDR3 nucleotides read TGTGCCAGACCAACAGGTGGGTCGGAAGACACTGAAGCTTTCTTT. As protein: CARPTGGSEDTEAFF.

The chain employs TRBV20-1 and TRBJ2-1; 11 nucleotides line up with TRBD2. V lost 0 bases and J lost 4; bases outside the gene matches: 11. Germline loops: CDR1 DFQATT, CDR2 SNEGSKA (reference sequence). This CDR3 has 18 amino acids. The CDR3 region is CSARDLPKRLAGYNEQFF. The CDR3 DNA follows: TGCAGTGCTAGAGATCTCCCTAAACGACTAGCGGGGTACAATGAGCAGTTCTTC.

V and J are TRBV10-2 and TRBJ2-7, with 8 positions matching TRBD2. The ends lost 0 bases at V and 3 bases at J; junction bases unmatched: 10. Per germline, CDR1 WSHSY and CDR2 SAAADI. The CDR3 totals 17 residues. The CDR3 sequence is CASSESTGRGVVYEQYF. CDR3 coding DNA: TGCGCCAGCAGTGAGTCGACCGGGCGGGGGGTAGTCTACGAGCAGTACTTC.

The genes are TRBV6-1 and TRBJ2-7, with 9 nucleotides matching TRBD1. CDR1 is MNHNS and CDR2 is SASEGT in the germline V gene. Unmatched junction bases numbered 16, after V lost 6 bases and J lost 7 bases. The CDR3 is 16 amino acids. CDR3 nucleotide sequence: TGTGCCAGCAGAGGTCCTTCCGGGACAGGGCTAGATGAGCAGTACTTC. Protein: CASRGPSGTGLDEQYF.

This clonotype has just a few counts. The chain recombines TRBV11-2 with TRBJ2-7; D not certain. V shed 1 base and J shed 0 bases, with 10 bases lying between them. Germline V CDR1 and CDR2: SGHAT, FQNNGV. This CDR3 is built from 15 residues. The chain's CDR3 is CASSLVFTSSYEQYF. Here the CDR3 DNA reads TGTGCCAGCAGCTTAGTGTTCACCAGCTCCTACGAGCAGTACTTC.

In its sample, this clonotype was seen a few times. The rearrangement joins TRBV12-3 or TRBV12-4 to TRBJ2-5, with D perhaps TRBD1 (7 bases). V was pared by 4 bases and J by 1 base, with 19 bases between. This CDR3 is 17 amino acids long. The CDR3 loop is CASSYNPPRGVQETQYF. The DNA for the CDR3 is TGTGCCAGCAGTTATAACCCCCCCAGGGGGGTCCAAGAGACCCAGTACTTC.

This clonotype was picked up a small number of times. The chain has TRBV29-1 and TRBJ2-1, with a tentative D call TRBD2 (5 bases). Germline CDR1 reads SQVTM; CDR2 reads ANQGSEA. The CDR3 contains 16 residues. Trimming cost V 3 bases and J 0 bases, with 15 bases left between them. This CDR3 reads CSVEIGSRSSYNEQFF. CDR3 in DNA: TGCAGCGTTGAGATTGGGAGCAGGAGCTCCTACAATGAGCAGTTCTTC.

The sample holds a few counts of this clonotype. The chain couples TRBV4-3 to TRBJ2-2; D gene uncertain. The CDR3 contains 14 residues. The germline V gene encodes CDR1 LGHNA and CDR2 YSLEER. Trimming shortened V by 5 bases and J by 1 base, and 8 bases separated the two germline ends. DNA of the CDR3: TGCGCCAGCAGCACAGACTGGAACACCGGGGAGCTGTTTTTT. Its protein is CASSTDWNTGELFF.

This clonotype was picked up many times. The gene calls are TRBV5-1 and TRBJ2-1; no definite D call. Germline values: CDR1 SGHRS, CDR2 YFSETQ. This CDR3 is built from 14 residues. Trimming removed 0 bases from V and 6 bases from J, with 10 bases in between. CDR3 bases: TGCGCCAGCAGCTTGGGGTCACCTCCCAATGAGCAGTTCTTC. Translating gives CASSLGSPPNEQFF.

This clonotype was observed at least ten times. This chain uses TRBV3-1 with TRBJ2-2, with a weak D call TRBD2 (6 bases). With 4 bases removed from V and 6 bases from J, the gap between germline ends came to 18 bases. Germline CDR1 LGHDT, CDR2 YNNKEL (reference sequence). The CDR3 loop spans 16 amino acids. CDR3 loop: CASSRLEGLLPGELFF. The CDR3 DNA reads as TGTGCCAGCAGCCGCCTTGAGGGACTTCTACCCGGGGAGCTGTTTTTT.

This clonotype has only a few counts. The chain recombines TRBV29-1 with TRBJ2-3; tentatively, D is TRBD2 (5 bases). CDR3 size: 13 residues. Germline V gene data show CDR1 as SQVTM and CDR2 as ANQGSEA. Trimming took off 0 bases at V and 4 bases at J, with 8 bases between the two ends. The CDR3 loop reads CSVEDRGADTQYF. DNA for the CDR3: TGCAGCGTTGAAGACCGGGGAGCAGATACGCAGTATTTT.

This clonotype was seen a handful of times. This rearrangement joins TRBV30 to TRBJ1-2; possibly TRBD1 for D (6 bases). Looked up from germline, CDR1 is GTSNPN and CDR2 is SVGIG (reference sequence). Trimming cost V 5 bases and J 10 bases, with 20 bases left between them. CDR3 length: 13 residues. CDR3 sequence: CAWGLGGGEVYTF. The CDR3 DNA reads TGTGCCTGGGGCTTAGGGGGGGGTGAAGTCTACACCTTC.

This clonotype showed up just a few times. The V call is TRBV15, the J call TRBJ2-5; D is tentatively TRBD1 or TRBD2 (6 bases each). CDR1 and CDR2 from the germline V gene are LNHNV and YYDKDF (reference sequence). CDR3 length: 14 amino acids. Trimming stripped 5 bases from V and 2 bases from J, with 12 bases between. CDR3: CATSPRGQQETQYF. For the CDR3, the DNA is TGTGCCACCAGCCCCCGGGGGCAGCAAGAGACCCAGTACTTC.

In its sample, this clonotype was seen a few times. The chain uses TRBV3-1 and TRBJ2-3; no clear D gene. This CDR3 has 16 residues. V gave up 1 base and J gave up 0 bases, with 11 bases separating them. Germline CDR1 and CDR2: LGHDT and YNNKEL (reference sequence). The CDR3 coding sequence is TGTGCCAGCAGCCAAGTTACCCTGGCTAGCACAGATACGCAGTATTTT. Translated: CASSQVTLASTDTQYF.

This clonotype was seen at least ten times. This chain joins TRBV12-3 or TRBV12-4 and TRBJ2-2; D ambiguous. CDR3 length: 13 amino acids. The V and J ends lost 3 bases and 6 bases respectively, with 8 bases between them. CDR3 coding DNA: TGTGCCAGCAGTTTGAGAAGGGCCGGGGAGCTGTTTTTT. Protein: CASSLRRAGELFF.

Many counts were recorded for this clonotype. This rearrangement joins TRBV29-1 to TRBJ1-5, with 10 bases that match TRBD1. Germline CDR1 SQVTM, CDR2 ANQGSEA. V trimming: 6 bases; J trimming: 5 bases; junction bases outside the gene matches: 4. The CDR3 is made up of 13 amino acids. The CDR3 here is CSVGQGVDQPQHF. CDR3 DNA: TGCAGCGTCGGACAGGGGGTGGATCAGCCCCAGCATTTT. Full variable domain (outside the CDR3, taken from reference TRBV29-1 and TRBJ1-5): SAVISQKPSRDICQRGTSLTIQCQVDSQVTMMFWYRQQPGQSLTLIATANQGSEATYESGFVIDKFPISRPNLTFSTLTVSNMSPEDSSIYLCSVGQGVDQPQHFGDGTRLSIL.

This clonotype was counted at least ten times. This chain links TRBV5-1 with TRBJ2-3; D may be TRBD1 (6 bases). V gave up 4 bases and J gave up 0 bases, with 12 bases separating them. Looked up from germline, CDR1 is SGHRS and CDR2 is YFSETQ. This CDR3 comprises 15 residues. The chain's CDR3 is CASSPGTTSTDTQYF. For the CDR3, the DNA is TGCGCCAGCAGCCCCGGGACAACTAGCACAGATACGCAGTATTTT.

The gene calls are TRBV3-1 and TRBJ2-7; D may correspond to TRBD1 or TRBD2 (7 bases each). Between the trimmed V and J ends, which lost 4 bases and 3 bases, there was a span of 16 bases. This CDR3 has 15 residues. CDR1 is LGHDT and CDR2 is YNNKEL in the germline V gene (reference sequence). The CDR3 region has the DNA TGTGCCAGCAGCCGAGGGGGCGCGGGGGTCTACGAGCAGTACTTC. Translating gives CASSRGGAGVYEQYF.

This clonotype was seen many times. The chain employs TRBV10-3 and TRBJ2-2, with D unresolved. The V end lost 3 bases, the J end lost 5 bases, and 13 bases lay between the germline ends. The CDR3 runs 15 residues. CDR1 and CDR2 from the germline V gene are ENHRY and SYGVKD. CDR3: CAISEANSLTGELFF. For the CDR3, the DNA is TGTGCCATCAGTGAAGCGAACAGCCTAACCGGGGAGCTGTTTTTT.

In its sample, this clonotype was seen many times. The chain employs TRBV18 and TRBJ2-7; no reliable D call. The CDR3 runs 12 residues. CDR1 and CDR2 from the germline V gene are KGHSH and LQKENI. V lost 2 bases, J lost 3 bases, and 5 bases lay in between. Here the CDR3 DNA reads TGTGCCAGCTCACCAATTCACTACGAGCAGTACTTC. Translating it yields CASSPIHYEQYF. The full variable domain, its missing parts supplied by reference TRBV18 and TRBJ2-7, is NAGVMQNPRHLVRRRGQEARLRCSPMKGHSHVYWYRQLPEEGLKFMVYLQKENIIDESGMPKERFSAEFPKEGPSILRIQQVVRGDSAAYFCASSPIHYEQYFGPGTRLTVT.

This clonotype was recorded at least ten times. This chain uses TRBV12-3 or TRBV12-4 with TRBJ2-3; the match to TRBD2 covers 10 bases. The CDR3 loop spans 17 amino acids. The junction had 6 bases not matched to a gene; V was cut back by 3 bases and J by 0 bases. CDR3: CASSLSSGGRSTDTQYF. In DNA form, the CDR3 reads TGTGCCAGCAGTTTGTCTAGCGGGGGACGTAGCACAGATACGCAGTATTTT.

This clonotype was counted many times. The rearrangement links TRBV20-1 to TRBJ2-1; 10 nucleotides match TRBD2. In germline, CDR1 is DFQATT, CDR2 SNEGSKA (reference sequence). V was pared by 4 bases and J by 8 bases, with 11 bases of the junction left unmatched. This CDR3 region has 15 residues. The CDR3, as DNA: TGCAGTGCTATTAGCGGGAGGTCTACTTGGGATGAGCAGTTCTTC. Its protein product is CSAISGRSTWDEQFF.

This clonotype occurred a few times. The rearrangement joins TRBV5-1 to TRBJ2-2, with TRBD1 matching over 7 bases. Germline assignment: CDR1 SGHRS and CDR2 YFSETQ. CDR3 size: 19 residues. The trim removed 2 bases at V and 2 bases at J, leaving 15 bases unmatched. The CDR3, as DNA: TGCGCCAGCAGCTTAGATAAGGGGGCGACCTTACTTAACACCGGGGAGCTGTTTTTT. It yields the protein CASSLDKGATLLNTGELFF.

The CDR3 DNA reads as TGTGCCAGCAGTGTGCGCGGGGGGGGTTACAATGAGCAGTTCTTC. Protein product: CASSVRGGGYNEQFF. The chain couples TRBV2 to TRBJ2-1; 9 bases map to TRBD2. The germline gives CDR1 SNHLY, CDR2 FYNNEI. The CDR3 runs 15 residues. The trim removed 4 bases at V and 4 bases at J, leaving 5 bases unmatched.

The CDR3 protein is CASSSTGSSNQPQHF. In DNA, the CDR3 is TGTGCCAGCAGCTCCACAGGGTCTAGCAATCAGCCCCAGCATTTT. The V call is TRBV7-2, the J call TRBJ1-5; weak D call: TRBD1 (6 bases). This CDR3 is 15 amino acids long. Germline V gene sequence: CDR1 SGHTA, CDR2 FQGNSA. V lost 4 bases and J 0 bases, leaving 10 bases between the germline ends.